Following are 20 T cell receptor beta chains from one sample sequenced in a study of T-cell reconstitution after alpha-beta-depleted transplantation in children. The TCRbeta library was prepared with unique molecular identifiers. From the PCR reads, TCRdb called clonotypes with MiXCR, one entry per CDR3 protein. This sample has 130,000 or so distinct CDR3 sequences, with 9.5% to 10% found just once. The sequenced sample was PBMCs, mostly from graft donor cells, obtained 180 days after TCRalphabeta/CD19-depleted stem cell transplant. The receptors shown here come from a girl under three years old who had a stem cell transplant for combined immunodeficiency, so the T cells may come from the graft donor.

V is TRBV6-1 and J is TRBJ2-2; 10 bases line up with TRBD1. Trimming cost V 7 bases and J 7 bases; bases outside gene matches: 9. Germline V CDR1 and CDR2: MNHNS, SASEGT. The CDR3 covers 15 residues. The CDR3: CASNPTGGAVGELFF. The CDR3 DNA sequence: TGTGCCAGCAACCCGACAGGGGGCGCGGTCGGGGAGCTGTTTTTT.

This clonotype has a handful of counts. The CDR3 protein is CASNSSPQPVNSPLHF. The CDR3 nucleotides read TGTGCCAGCAACTCTTCCCCACAGCCCGTTAATTCACCCCTCCACTTT. The chain employs TRBV28 and TRBJ1-6; unclear D gene. Per the germline V gene, CDR1 is MDHEN and CDR2 is SYDVKM. The CDR3 runs 16 residues. Trimming removed 7 bases from V and 6 bases from J, with 19 bases in between.

In DNA, the CDR3 is TGTGCCACCAAGGAGGTGAGGACAGGGGGCACGGATGAGCAGTTCTTC. Its translation is CATKEVRTGGTDEQFF. V gene TRBV24-1 combines with J gene TRBJ2-1, with 11 bases lining up with TRBD1. The CDR3 extends over 16 amino acids. V trimming: 8 bases; J trimming: 8 bases; junction bases outside the gene matches: 13. CDR1 is KGHDR, CDR2 SFDVKD, per germline.

This sequence joins TRBV3-1 and TRBJ2-7; TRBD1 matches at 9 bases. CDR1 and CDR2 (germline): LGHDT, YNNKEL (reference sequence). V dropped 4 bases and J dropped 3; count of bases not matched to a gene: 4. This CDR3 has 14 residues. CDR3 region: CASSPGQGHYEQYF. For the CDR3, the DNA is TGTGCCAGCAGCCCGGGACAGGGCCACTACGAGCAGTACTTC.

This clonotype was seen repeatedly, ten times or more. This chain links TRBV10-3 with TRBJ2-5, with a weak D call TRBD1 (6 bases). Trimming left V 6 bases short and J 1 base short, with 18 bases between. The germline gives CDR1 ENHRY, CDR2 SYGVKD. This CDR3 comprises 16 residues. The CDR3 DNA reads as TGTGCCATCAGCCCCCACAGGGATGGGGGCCAAGAGACCCAGTACTTC. Translating it yields CAISPHRDGGQETQYF.

The chain combines TRBV7-2 with TRBJ2-7; D uncertain. The CDR3 contains 15 residues. Trimming shortened V by 0 bases and J by 2 bases, and 11 bases separated the two germline ends. Germline CDR1 SGHTA, CDR2 FQGNSA. The CDR3, as DNA: TGTGCCAGCAGCTTAGCCTTAGAGAGGCCCTACGAGCAGTACTTC. Protein sequence: CASSLALERPYEQYF.

A word on this clonotype: Given the absence of the conserved phenylalanine or tryptophan at the CDR3 end, a read error is likely. The V gene is TRBV10-3, the J gene TRBJ2-7; D is possibly TRBD1 or TRBD2 (5 bases each). The CDR3 has 11 amino acids. V lost 11 bases to trimming and J lost 5 bases, with 13 bases between them. The V gene's germline CDR1 is ENHRY and CDR2 SYGVKD. CDR3 sequence: CAPRRDHEQYL. CDR3 sequence (DNA): TGTGCCCCCAGACGGGACCACGAGCAGTACTTG.

The sample holds many counts of this clonotype. This chain uses TRBV11-2 with TRBJ2-7; the D gene is possibly TRBD1 (6 bases). This CDR3 is 14 amino acids long. Germline V CDR1 and CDR2: SGHAT, FQNNGV. The germline V and J ends were trimmed by 5 bases and 4 bases, with 15 bases remaining between them. The CDR3 here is CASSGTLARYEQYF. CDR3 nucleotide sequence: TGTGCCAGCAGCGGGACATTGGCGAGATACGAGCAGTACTTC.

The table lists this clonotype with many counts. The chain couples TRBV29-1 to TRBJ2-7, with TRBD1 matching 9 bases. The CDR3 contains 12 residues. Trimming took 5 bases from V and 6 from J; bases not matched to a gene: 5. In germline, CDR1 is SQVTM, CDR2 ANQGSEA. The CDR3 region is CSVRDRVFEQYF. The CDR3 DNA follows: TGCAGCGTTAGGGACAGGGTCTTCGAGCAGTACTTC.

This clonotype has a handful of counts. V usage is TRBV12-3 or TRBV12-4 and J usage is TRBJ2-3, with a weak D call TRBD1 (5 bases). Trimming took 3 bases from V and 3 from J, leaving 16 bases between them. The CDR3 consists of 16 residues. In DNA, the CDR3 is TGTGCCAGCAGTTTTGACCCCCCTCCAGGGACAGATACGCAGTATTTT. Translated, it gives CASSFDPPPGTDTQYF.

This clonotype was seen a handful of times. CDR3 sequence reads: CASSLERNYEQYF. The CDR3 DNA reads as TGCGCCAGCAGCTTGGAGCGGAACTACGAGCAGTACTTC. J is TRBJ2-7 and V is TRBV5-1; D perhaps matches TRBD2 (5 bases). Germline assignment: CDR1 SGHRS and CDR2 YFSETQ. This CDR3 region has 13 residues. Trimming stripped 0 bases from V and 3 bases from J, with 7 bases between.

A single count supports this clonotype. This chain connects TRBV7-2 to TRBJ1-1; possibly TRBD1 for D (6 bases). This CDR3 has 16 residues. V lost 0 bases and J lost 0, with 11 bases in between. Germline lookup yields CDR1 SGHTA and CDR2 FQGNSA. The CDR3 DNA is TGTGCCAGCAGCTTAGCCGGGGGCTTCATGAACACTGAAGCTTTCTTT. Its translation is CASSLAGGFMNTEAFF.

This sequence joins TRBV20-1 and TRBJ1-5; D is unclear. V was cut by 2 bases and J by 7 bases, with 12 bases left in between. The germline gives CDR1 DFQATT, CDR2 SNEGSKA (reference sequence). CDR3 length equals 13 residues. The CDR3 reads CSARLGREQPQHF. The CDR3 region has the DNA TGCAGTGCTAGACTCGGTCGTGAGCAGCCCCAGCATTTT.

The chain links TRBV2 to TRBJ2-6; possible D gene TRBD1, 5 bases. The CDR3 runs to 16 residues. Trimming took 1 base from V and 4 from J, leaving 11 bases between them. The V gene's germline CDR1 is SNHLY and CDR2 FYNNEI. The CDR3 DNA is TGTGCCAGCAGTGAAGGCAGGGTGGCAGGGGCCAACGTCCTGACTTTC. Protein: CASSEGRVAGANVLTF.

The V call is TRBV3-1, the J call TRBJ1-2; D might be TRBD1 (5 bases). Trimming removed 5 bases at V and 2 bases at J, with 15 bases between. Germline values: CDR1 LGHDT, CDR2 YNNKEL (reference sequence). The CDR3 covers 15 residues. The CDR3 bases are TGTGCCAGCAGCTCCCGCTGGAGGGACAACTATGGCTACACCTTC. It encodes CASSSRWRDNYGYTF.

The V and J genes are TRBV20-1 and TRBJ1-2; the D gene is possibly TRBD1 (6 bases). The CDR3 sequence is 17 residues long. The germline V and J ends were trimmed by 6 bases and 1 base, with 24 bases remaining between them. Germline V lookup: CDR1 DFQATT, CDR2 SNEGSKA (reference sequence). Written as DNA, the CDR3 is TGCAGTGCCGGGGGGCAGTCCTATCCCCCACGTAACTATGGCTACACCTTC. It is translated as CSAGGQSYPPRNYGYTF.

This clonotype was seen ten or more times. The V call is TRBV20-1, the J call TRBJ2-7; tentative D call: TRBD2 (6 bases). This CDR3 spans 12 amino acids. Trimming removed 3 bases at V and 0 bases at J, with 6 bases between. The germline gives CDR1 DFQATT, CDR2 SNEGSKA (reference sequence). This CDR3 is CSARRDSYEQYF. The CDR3 DNA follows: TGCAGTGCTAGGCGGGACTCCTACGAGCAGTACTTC.

The CDR3 sequence: CSTLAGESANTGELFF. The CDR3 DNA reads TGCAGCACCCTAGCGGGAGAATCGGCGAACACCGGGGAGCTGTTTTTT. The chain has TRBV29-1 and TRBJ2-2, with 10 bases identical to TRBD2. CDR3 length equals 16 residues. With 8 bases clipped from V and 0 bases from J, the junction kept 9 bases outside the gene matches. CDR1 is SQVTM, CDR2 ANQGSEA, per germline.

The chain joins TRBV21-1 to TRBJ1-1. TRBV21-1 counts as a pseudogene. The CDR3 is 13 residues long. Here the CDR3 reads CASSTPEETEAFF. For the CDR3, the DNA is TGTGCCAGCAGCACGCCTGAGGAAACTGAAGCTTTCTTT.

The rearrangement links TRBV12-3 or TRBV12-4 to TRBJ1-4; 7 positions match TRBD1. After removal of 4 bases from V and 8 bases from J, the junction contained 7 bases not matched to a gene. The CDR3 totals 14 residues. CDR3 loop: CASSWRGRQEKLFF. In DNA, the CDR3 is TGTGCCAGCAGTTGGAGGGGGCGCCAGGAAAAACTGTTTTTT.